A selection of T cell receptor beta chains follows, all from one sample in a study of pediatric ulcerative colitis. Here immunoSEQ multiplex PCR was the method, and the copy in TCRdb shows in-frame clones only, minus some. This table has about 15,000 clones, about nine tenths appearing once. The sequencing input was blood. These TCRs come from a boy aged 10-17 years with moderate ulcerative colitis. Each CDR3 is given with its conserved first and last residue. The D gene is left open where the match is weak. Clone sizes are given selectively: once, few, many, or a class where the clone is expanded.

J gene: TRBJ2-1
clone size: once
V gene: TRBV6-1
D gene: TRBD1
CDR3 protein: CASSESGQYNEQFF
CDR3 DNA: TGTGCCAGCAGTGAATCGGGACAGTACAATGAGCAGTTCTTC

J gene: TRBJ2-5
clone size: NA
V gene: TRBV9
D gene: TRBD1
CDR3 protein: CASSPWDRTPQETQYF
CDR3 DNA: TGTGCCAGCAGCCCCTGGGACAGGACGCCACAAGAGACCCAGTACTTC

J gene: TRBJ2-2
clone size: once
V gene: TRBV9
D gene: TRBD1
CDR3 protein: CASGTGNTGELFF
CDR3 DNA: TGTGCCAGCGGGACAGGGAACACCGGGGAGCTGTTTTTT

J gene: TRBJ1-3
clone size: NA
V gene: TRBV19
D gene: NA
CDR3 protein: CASAGGSAGNTIYF
CDR3 DNA: TGTGCCTCAGCTGGGGGTTCCGCTGGAAACACCATATATTTT

J gene: TRBJ2-1
clone size: NA
V gene: TRBV29-1
D gene: NA
CDR3 protein: CSAEAGLPYNEQFF
CDR3 DNA: TGCAGCGCTGAGGCGGGTCTACCCTACAATGAGCAGTTCTTC

J gene: TRBJ1-2
clone size: NA
V gene: TRBV2
D gene: TRBD1
CDR3 protein: CVGSGQGALFSGYTF
CDR3 DNA: TGTGTCGGATCGGGACAGGGGGCGCTTTTCTCAGGCTACACCTTC

J gene: TRBJ2-2
clone size: NA
V gene: TRBV6-6
D gene: TRBD2
CDR3 protein: CASSFRGLAGGGELFF
CDR3 DNA: TGTGCCAGCAGTTTCCGGGGACTAGCGGGAGGCGGGGAGCTGTTTTTT

J gene: TRBJ2-1
clone size: NA
V gene: TRBV6-1
D gene: NA
CDR3 protein: CASSEVSDPYNEQFF
CDR3 DNA: TGTGCCAGCAGTGAAGTTTCGGACCCTTACAATGAGCAGTTCTTC

J gene: TRBJ1-5
clone size: NA
V gene: TRBV30
D gene: NA
CDR3 protein: CAWSGENSNQPQHF
CDR3 DNA: TGTGCCTGGAGTGGAGAGAATAGCAATCAGCCCCAGCATTTT

J gene: TRBJ1-1
clone size: NA
V gene: TRBV6-5
D gene: NA
CDR3 protein: CASSYSGLNTEAFF
CDR3 DNA: TGTGCCAGCAGTTACTCCGGGTTGAACACTGAAGCTTTCTTT

J gene: TRBJ2-1
clone size: NA
V gene: TRBV18
D gene: TRBD2
CDR3 protein: CASSPMTSGAYNEQFF
CDR3 DNA: TGTGCCAGCTCACCGATGACTAGCGGGGCCTACAATGAGCAGTTCTTC

J gene: TRBJ1-3
clone size: NA
V gene: TRBV14
D gene: NA
CDR3 protein: CASSQAGSSGNTIYF
CDR3 DNA: TGTGCCAGCAGCCAAGCCGGTAGCTCTGGAAACACCATATATTTT

J gene: TRBJ2-3
clone size: once
V gene: TRBV6-5
D gene: NA
CDR3 protein: CASRLASAVYTQYF
CDR3 DNA: TGTGCCAGCAGGTTGGCGTCCGCTGTATATACGCAGTATTTT

J gene: TRBJ2-3
clone size: NA
V gene: TRBV10-3
D gene: NA
CDR3 protein: CAISGSHPYTDTQYF
CDR3 DNA: TGTGCCATCAGTGGCTCTCACCCGTACACAGATACGCAGTATTTT

J gene: TRBJ2-1
clone size: NA
V gene: TRBV5-1
D gene: TRBD2
CDR3 protein: CASSLGTSGTYEQFF
CDR3 DNA: TGCGCCAGCAGCTTAGGGACTAGCGGGACATATGAGCAGTTCTTC

J gene: TRBJ1-2
clone size: NA
V gene: TRBV2
D gene: NA
CDR3 protein: CASRLDGPNYGYTF
CDR3 DNA: TGTGCCAGCAGGCTGGACGGTCCTAACTATGGCTACACCTTC

J gene: TRBJ1-5
clone size: NA
V gene: TRBV10-2
D gene: NA
CDR3 protein: CASKGGGRDQPQHF
CDR3 DNA: TGCGCCAGTAAGGGCGGAGGTAGAGATCAGCCCCAGCATTTT

J gene: TRBJ1-1
clone size: NA
V gene: TRBV11-2
D gene: NA
CDR3 protein: CASEGGVSTEAFF
CDR3 DNA: TGTGCCAGCGAGGGCGGGGTTAGCACTGAAGCTTTCTTT

J gene: TRBJ2-1
clone size: NA
V gene: TRBV19
D gene: TRBD2
CDR3 protein: CASSSWGSGGAHEQFF
CDR3 DNA: TGTGCCAGTAGTTCCTGGGGTAGCGGGGGGGCTCATGAGCAGTTCTTC

J gene: TRBJ1-2
clone size: NA
V gene: TRBV7-9
D gene: NA
CDR3 protein: CASSRGQNYGYTF
CDR3 DNA: TGTGCCAGCAGTCGCGGACAGAACTATGGCTACACCTTC

J gene: TRBJ2-3
clone size: once
V gene: TRBV19
D gene: TRBD2
CDR3 protein: CASTVQTGGPVTQYF
CDR3 DNA: TGTGCCAGTACCGTTCAGACGGGGGGGCCCGTTACGCAGTATTTT

J gene: TRBJ2-7
clone size: NA
V gene: TRBV5-1
D gene: NA
CDR3 protein: CASSRFGAGQSGTWYEQYF
CDR3 DNA: TGCGCCAGCAGCAGGTTCGGAGCGGGACAGTCGGGGACCTGGTACGAGCAGTACTTC

J gene: TRBJ1-4
clone size: NA
V gene: TRBV19
D gene: TRBD1
CDR3 protein: CASSISGTGDEKLFF
CDR3 DNA: TGTGCCAGTAGTATATCCGGGACAGGGGATGAAAAACTGTTTTTT

J gene: TRBJ2-7
clone size: NA
V gene: TRBV28
D gene: NA
CDR3 protein: CASSLAGTGIYEQYF
CDR3 DNA: TGTGCCAGCAGTTTGGCCGGGACGGGGATCTACGAGCAGTACTTC

J gene: TRBJ2-3
clone size: NA
V gene: TRBV6-6
D gene: TRBD2
CDR3 protein: CASRPLRGGGTDTQYF
CDR3 DNA: TGTGCCAGCAGACCCCTTAGGGGAGGGGGCACAGATACGCAGTATTTT

J gene: TRBJ2-2
clone size: once
V gene: TRBV2
D gene: NA
CDR3 protein: CASRRDLTGSFPGELFF
CDR3 DNA: TGTGCCAGCAGGAGGGACCTGACAGGATCCTTCCCGGGGGAGCTGTTTTTT

J gene: TRBJ1-6
clone size: NA
V gene: TRBV28
D gene: TRBD1
CDR3 protein: CASREQGNSPLHF
CDR3 DNA: TGTGCCAGCAGAGAACAGGGGAATTCACCCCTCCACTTT

J gene: TRBJ1-3
clone size: NA
V gene: TRBV29-1
D gene: NA
CDR3 protein: CSVWSAGSGNTIYF
CDR3 DNA: TGCAGCGTTTGGAGTGCCGGGTCTGGAAACACCATATATTTT

J gene: TRBJ2-3
clone size: NA
V gene: TRBV5-1
D gene: NA
CDR3 protein: CASSFSWRSTDTQYF
CDR3 DNA: TGCGCCAGCAGCTTCTCATGGCGAAGCACAGATACGCAGTATTTT

J gene: TRBJ2-7
clone size: NA
V gene: TRBV19
D gene: NA
CDR3 protein: CASSITYSYEQYF
CDR3 DNA: TGTGCCAGTAGTATCACTTACTCCTACGAGCAGTACTTC

J gene: TRBJ2-7
clone size: NA
V gene: TRBV5-4
D gene: NA
CDR3 protein: CASSFVGTYEQYF
CDR3 DNA: TGTGCCAGCAGCTTTGTAGGTACCTACGAGCAGTACTTC

J gene: TRBJ1-2
clone size: NA
V gene: TRBV28
D gene: TRBD1
CDR3 protein: CASSLLTGSDGYTF
CDR3 DNA: TGTGCCAGCAGTTTATTGACAGGGTCGGATGGCTACACCTTC